A single sample is the source of the 25 T cell receptor beta chains below, sequenced in a study of blood T cell repertoires in COVID-19. Method: immunoSEQ multiplex PCR; TCRdb's copy keeps in-frame clones and lacks some. The data hold 150,000 to 200,000 clones, with 94% observed a single time. Sequenced input: peripheral blood. Receptors were obtained from a man in his thirties or forties with COVID-19, enrolled during active disease.

This clone has only a few counts. The V gene is TRBV7-9, the J gene TRBJ2-3; D ambiguous. V lost 2 bases to trimming and J lost 2 bases, with 14 bases between them. Germline assignment: CDR1 SEHNR and CDR2 FQNEAQ (reference sequence). The CDR3 has 16 amino acids. The CDR3 is CASSLKVATPTDTQYF. In DNA form, the CDR3 reads TGTGCCAGCAGCTTAAAGGTAGCTACCCCCACAGATACGCAGTATTTT.

This clone was counted only a few times. The chain joins TRBV9 to TRBJ2-4; a weak D match, TRBD2 (6 bases). This CDR3 has 13 residues. Trimming took off 4 bases at V and 6 bases at J, with 11 bases between the two ends. Germline CDR1 and CDR2: SGDLS and YYNGEE. The CDR3 DNA follows: TGTGCCAGCAGCCCGGGACTCGTAAACATTCAGTACTTC. Translated, it gives CASSPGLVNIQYF.

This sequence joins TRBV7-2 and TRBJ2-5; 9 bases fit TRBD2. V lost 5 bases to trimming and J lost 0 bases; unmatched junction nucleotides: 4. The CDR3 is made up of 15 amino acids. In germline, CDR1 is SGHTA, CDR2 FQGNSA. The CDR3 reads CASSGLARYQETQYF. The CDR3 region has the DNA TGTGCCAGCAGCGGACTAGCGCGGTACCAAGAGACCCAGTACTTC.

The chain has TRBV24-1 and TRBJ2-1; 8 bases fit TRBD1. CDR3 size: 14 residues. The ends lost 5 bases at V and 5 bases at J; junction bases unmatched: 4. The germline V gene encodes CDR1 KGHDR and CDR2 SFDVKD. The CDR3 DNA is TGTGCCACCAGTGGTTCACAGGGGGACAATGAGCAGTTCTTC. It translates to CATSGSQGDNEQFF.

The chain couples TRBV21-1 to TRBJ1-2; the DNA was not compared with TRBD1, the D call given in the table. TRBV21-1 is shown as a pseudogene. This CDR3 region has 13 residues. This chain's CDR3 is CASRQGQRYGYTF. CDR3 DNA: TGTGCCAGCAGACAGGGGCAGAGATATGGCTACACCTTC.

This clone was picked up one time. The CDR3 reads CASSAPSTGSNEKLFF. The CDR3 DNA is TGCGCCAGCAGTGCCCCCTCGACAGGGTCTAATGAAAAACTGTTTTTT. This chain connects TRBV10-2 to TRBJ1-4; the match to TRBD1 covers 7 bases. Trimming at V came to 4 bases and at J to 3 bases, leaving 8 bases not matched to a gene. Germline CDR1 and CDR2: WSHSY and SAAADI. The length of the CDR3 is 16 residues.

This chain links TRBV3-1 (or the pseudogene TRBV3-2) with TRBJ2-3, with unresolved D. The CDR3 spans 13 residues. V was shortened by 1 base and J by 3 bases, with 5 bases between the two germline ends. CDR1 and CDR2 from the germline V gene are LGHDT and YNNKEL (reference sequence). The CDR3 coding sequence is TGTGCCAGCAGCCAAGCAAATACAGATACGCAGTATTTT. It is translated as CASSQANTDTQYF.

The gene calls are TRBV4-1 and TRBJ1-6, with 7 nucleotides matching TRBD1. V was pared by 1 base and J by 1 base, with 4 bases of the junction left unmatched. The length of the CDR3 is 17 residues. Germline CDR1 and CDR2: MGHRA and YSYEKL. Here the CDR3 DNA reads TGCGCCAGCAGCCAAGTGAGGGACAGTTCCTATAATTCACCCCTCCACTTT. The encoded protein is CASSQVRDSSYNSPLHF.

The chain employs TRBV7-3 and TRBJ2-5; D possibly corresponds to TRBD1 (5 bases). Trimming cost V 2 bases and J 4 bases, with 11 bases left between them. Germline CDR1 is SGHTA and CDR2 is FQGTGA. The CDR3 runs 14 residues. The CDR3 region has the DNA TGTGCCAGCAGCTTAGGGTCCAGGGCAGAGACCCAGTACTTC. Translating it yields CASSLGSRAETQYF.

The table lists this clone with a few counts. The chain carries TRBV12-3 or TRBV12-4 and TRBJ2-7; D ambiguous. The CDR3 is made up of 12 amino acids. V shed 4 bases and J shed 3 bases, with 7 bases lying between them. In DNA, the CDR3 is TGTGCCAGCAGTTCCTTACACTACGAGCAGTACTTC. This translates into CASSSLHYEQYF.

J is TRBJ2-7 and V is TRBV3-1 (or the pseudogene TRBV3-2), with 7 bases lining up with TRBD1. The CDR3 loop spans 13 amino acids. After removal of 5 bases from V and 3 bases from J, the junction contained 4 bases not matched to a gene. Germline V gene lookup returns CDR1 LGHDT and CDR2 YNNKEL (reference sequence). CDR3 nucleotides: TGTGCCAGCAGCTTGACAGGGAGCTACGAGCAGTACTTC. Translated, it gives CASSLTGSYEQYF.

The CDR3 loop reads CASSQTGLGNQPQHF. The CDR3 coding sequence is TGTGCCAGCAGCCAGACAGGCTTGGGCAATCAGCCCCAGCATTTT. This chain connects TRBV3-1 (or the pseudogene TRBV3-2) to TRBJ1-5, with D perhaps TRBD1 (6 bases). From germline, CDR1 is LGHDT and CDR2 YNNKEL (reference sequence). V was pared by 3 bases and J by 2 bases, with 11 bases between. This CDR3 contains 15 residues.

The V and J genes are TRBV15 and TRBJ1-5, with 8 bases lining up with TRBD1. This CDR3 has 15 amino acids. The trim removed 1 base at V and 15 bases at J, leaving 14 bases unmatched. The germline CDR1 and CDR2 sequences are LNHNV and YYDKDF (reference sequence). This CDR3 is CATSRVDRGYQTLHF. DNA of the CDR3: TGTGCCACCAGCAGAGTAGACAGGGGTTATCAGACCCTGCATTTT.

This clone was recorded once. J is TRBJ1-1 and V is TRBV11-2, with TRBD1 matching over 8 bases. CDR3 size: 14 residues. CDR1 and CDR2 (germline): SGHAT, FQNNGV. The junction had 6 bases not matched to a gene; V was cut back by 5 bases and J by 4 bases. In DNA form, the CDR3 reads TGTGCCAGCAGCGTGACAGGGGTCGGCACTGAAGCTTTCTTT. Translating gives CASSVTGVGTEAFF. Full variable domain (remainder filled in from reference TRBV11-2 and TRBJ1-1): EAGVAQSPRYKIIEKRQSVAFWCNPISGHATLYWYQQILGQGPKLLIQFQNNGVVDDSQLPKDRFSAERLKGVDSTLKIQPAKLEDSAVYLCASSVTGVGTEAFFGQGTRLTVV.

The chain is built from TRBV9 and TRBJ1-4, with a tentative D call TRBD1 (6 bases). The length of the CDR3 is 15 residues. Germline values: CDR1 SGDLS, CDR2 YYNGEE. V was trimmed by 0 bases and J by 0 bases, leaving 6 bases between them. CDR3 DNA sequence: TGTGCCAGCAGCGTAGAGGGGGCAACTAATGAAAAACTGTTTTTT. Amino acid sequence: CASSVEGATNEKLFF. The entire variable domain, with the rest obtained from reference TRBV9 and TRBJ1-4, is as follows: DSGVTQTPKHLITATGQRVTLRCSPRSGDLSVYWYQQSLDQGLQFLIQYYNGEERAKGNILERFSAQQFPDLHSELNLSSLELGDSALYFCASSVEGATNEKLFFGSGTQLSVL.

The chain recombines TRBV4-1 with TRBJ2-7; weak D call: TRBD2 (6 bases). The germline CDR1 and CDR2 sequences are MGHRA and YSYEKL. The V end was cut by 1 base, the J end by 0 bases, with 10 bases between. This CDR3 comprises 15 residues. The CDR3 is CASSQVAGTSYEQYF. The CDR3 DNA is TGCGCCAGCAGCCAAGTGGCGGGGACCTCCTACGAGCAGTACTTC.

The chain employs TRBV18 and TRBJ1-2; the match to TRBD1 covers 11 bases. This CDR3 comprises 16 residues. V dropped 3 bases and J dropped 4; count of bases not matched to a gene: 7. From germline, CDR1 is KGHSH and CDR2 LQKENI. CDR3 DNA: TGTGCCAGCTCACCTTGGACAGGGGGCACGACCTATGGCTACACCTTC. Translated: CASSPWTGGTTYGYTF.

The chain's CDR3 is CASSEAGRTVYGYTF. The CDR3 bases are TGTGCCAGCAGTGAAGCGGGTCGGACAGTCTATGGCTACACCTTC. The chain has TRBV2 and TRBJ1-2; TRBD1 might be the D (6 bases). Trimming took 0 bases from V and 4 from J, leaving 12 bases between them. The CDR3 totals 15 residues. Germline V gene sequence: CDR1 SNHLY, CDR2 FYNNEI.

This rearrangement joins TRBV9 to TRBJ2-5, with 9 bases that match TRBD2. This CDR3 contains 15 residues. The germline V gene encodes CDR1 SGDLS and CDR2 YYNGEE. V was clipped by 4 bases and J by 4 bases; unmatched bases: 8. The DNA of the CDR3 is TGTGCCAGCAGCCAACCTAGCGGGGCGGGAGAGACCCAGTACTTC. The encoded protein is CASSQPSGAGETQYF.

The rearrangement joins TRBV5-1 to TRBJ2-3; 9 bases are a match to TRBD1. Germline loops: CDR1 SGHRS, CDR2 YFSETQ. The trim removed 4 bases at V and 2 bases at J, leaving 5 bases unmatched. The CDR3 has 15 residues. The CDR3 nucleotides are TGCGCCAGCAGCAACAGGGGGCGTGACACAGATACGCAGTATTTT. Its protein product is CASSNRGRDTDTQYF.

The V and J genes are TRBV6-7 and TRBJ1-1, with TRBD1 matching over 8 bases. TRBV6-7 is marked as an open reading frame, function uncertain. The CDR3 extends over 18 amino acids. J gave up 1 base and V 2 bases, and 12 bases lay outside the gene matches. CDR3 DNA: TGTGCCAGCAGTTACCCCGGACAGGGAAAGTTTGAGAACACTGAAGCTTTCTTT. Encoded protein: CASSYPGQGKFENTEAFF.

V and J are TRBV4-1 and TRBJ1-5; 9 bases agree with TRBD1. From germline, CDR1 is MGHRA and CDR2 YSYEKL. This CDR3 is built from 16 residues. With V trimmed by 1 base and J by 5 bases, 6 bases remained unmatched. Written as DNA, the CDR3 is TGCGCCAGCAGCCAAGGGCAGGGACAGGGCCATCAGCCCCAGCATTTT. Translation: CASSQGQGQGHQPQHF.

The table lists this clone with a few counts. This chain joins TRBV6-4 and TRBJ2-1; tentatively, D is TRBD2 (6 bases). Germline values: CDR1 MRHNA, CDR2 SNTAGT. The CDR3 loop spans 14 amino acids. V shed 6 bases and J shed 3 bases, with 12 bases lying between them. CDR3 bases: TGTGCCAGCAGACCTTCGGGAGACTACAATGAGCAGTTCTTC. Residues: CASRPSGDYNEQFF.

V usage is TRBV7-9 and J usage is TRBJ2-2; 8 bases map to TRBD1. Germline V lookup: CDR1 SEHNR, CDR2 FQNEAQ (reference sequence). V shed 5 bases and J 1 base; nucleotides not matched to a gene: 9. The CDR3 totals 17 residues. This CDR3 is CASSGGWTGMNTGELFF. CDR3 DNA: TGTGCCAGCAGCGGGGGCTGGACAGGGATGAACACCGGGGAGCTGTTTTTT. The whole variable domain, remainder taken from reference TRBV7-9 and TRBJ2-2, is DTGVSQNPRHKITKRGQNVTFRCDPISEHNRLYWYRQTLGQGPEFLTYFQNEAQLEKSRLLSDRFSAERPKGSFSTLEIQRTEQGDSAMYLCASSGGWTGMNTGELFFGEGSRLTVL.

This chain joins TRBV13 and TRBJ2-7; tentative D call: TRBD2 (5 bases). Looked up from germline, CDR1 is PRHDT and CDR2 is FYEKMQ (reference sequence). CDR3 size: 17 residues. V was cut by 5 bases and J by 2 bases, with 22 bases left in between. The CDR3 DNA sequence: TGTGCCAGCAGCGCAGAGGGTAGGGTCTCCCATACCTACGAGCAGTACTTC. Translating it yields CASSAEGRVSHTYEQYF.